This TCR beta chain was observed in a study of T cells after posttransplantation cyclophosphamide. Study-level results: Donor-recipient repertoire similarity was low at 1-2 months, rising over year one.

Comment on this clone: Its specificity is unknown.

Profiled with immunoSEQ multiplex PCR; TCRdb holds only in-frame clones, not every one. This sample has about 40,000 clones, with around 91% found just once. A marrow graft followed busulfan-fludarabine conditioning, with cyclophosphamide on days +3 and +4. After removal of 5 bases from V and 4 bases from J, the junction contained 6 bases not matched to a gene. CDR1 is SGHAT and CDR2 is FQNNGV in the germline V gene. The CDR3 is made up of 16 amino acids. This receptor was obtained from a male patient aged 60-70 years who received an allogeneic stem cell transplant from a related donor and was CMV-positive. Part of the T cells may come from the graft donor. The sample here was PBMCs, taken about 60 days after allogeneic stem cell transplant with posttransplant cyclophosphamide. This sequence joins TRBV11-2 and TRBJ2-5; TRBD2 agrees at 14 bases. Written as DNA, the CDR3 is TGTGCCAGCAGCACCCGACTAGCGGGGGGGCTAGAGACCCAGTACTTC. Translating gives CASSTRLAGGLETQYF.